A selection of T cell receptor beta chains follows, all from one sample in a study of blood T cell repertoires in COVID-19. Produced via immunoSEQ multiplex PCR; TCRdb's table is partial and in-frame only. Among over 400,000 clones, 80% to 90% were seen once, and the ten largest hold more than 7.5%. The sequenced sample consisted of PBMCs or T cells enriched from blood (not recorded which). These receptors originate from a woman aged 55-75 years who had recovered from COVID-19. Both conserved end residues are part of each CDR3. The order of the fields is J gene, V gene, D gene, clone size, CDR3 protein, CDR3 DNA. D genes are given only for firm matches. Part of the rows lack a size; the others show once, few, many or a class for expanded clones.

J: TRBJ1-5
V: TRBV2
D: NA
size: once
CDR3: CASSAQARNQPQHF
DNA: TGTGCCAGCAGTGCACAGGCACGCAATCAGCCCCAGCATTTT

J: TRBJ2-3
V: TRBV5-1
D: TRBD2
size: NA
CDR3: CASSLGNSGEADTQYF
DNA: TGCGCCAGCAGCTTGGGGAATAGCGGGGAGGCAGATACGCAGTATTTT

J: TRBJ2-2
V: TRBV2
D: NA
size: NA
CDR3: CASRLQGNTGELFF
DNA: TGTGCCAGCAGGTTACAGGGTAACACCGGGGAGCTGTTTTTT

J: TRBJ2-7
V: TRBV4-1
D: NA
size: NA
CDR3: CASSQDRRQDNYEQYF
DNA: TGCGCCAGCAGCCAAGATCGTAGACAGGATAACTACGAGCAGTACTTC

J: TRBJ1-2
V: TRBV19
D: TRBD1
size: NA
CDR3: CASSIQPTGYFYGYTF
DNA: TGTGCCAGTAGTATCCAACCGACAGGGTATTTCTATGGCTACACCTTC

J: TRBJ1-1
V: TRBV19
D: NA
size: NA
CDR3: CASSITLNTEAFF
DNA: TGTGCCAGTAGTATTACATTGAACACTGAAGCTTTCTTT

J: TRBJ1-6
V: TRBV27
D: NA
size: NA
CDR3: CASTPGRINSPLHF
DNA: TGTGCCAGCACCCCGGGGAGGATTAATTCACCCCTCCACTTT

J: TRBJ2-7
V: TRBV5-6
D: NA
size: NA
CDR3: CASRLGTVTYEQYF
DNA: TGTGCCAGCAGATTGGGAACTGTAACCTACGAGCAGTACTTC

J: TRBJ1-4
V: TRBV4-1
D: NA
size: NA
CDR3: CASSHGLSLQGSTNEKLFF
DNA: TGCGCCAGCAGCCATGGGCTATCGCTGCAGGGGTCTACCAATGAAAAACTGTTTTTT

J: TRBJ2-1
V: TRBV9
D: TRBD2
size: NA
CDR3: CASSPQASGGEQFF
DNA: TGTGCCAGCAGCCCTCAGGCTAGCGGGGGAGAGCAGTTCTTC

J: TRBJ2-2
V: TRBV9
D: TRBD2
size: NA
CDR3: CASSGTSGGANGELFF
DNA: TGTGCCAGCAGCGGGACTAGCGGGGGGGCGAACGGGGAGCTGTTTTTT

J: TRBJ1-5
V: TRBV3-1/TRBV3-2
D: NA
size: NA
CDR3: CASSQGEGQPQHF
DNA: TGTGCCAGCAGCCAAGGGGAGGGACAGCCCCAGCATTTT

J: TRBJ2-3
V: TRBV5-1
D: TRBD2
size: NA
CDR3: CASSLASGGGVDTQYF
DNA: TGCGCCAGCAGCTTGGCCAGCGGGGGTGGGGTAGATACGCAGTATTTT

J: TRBJ1-1
V: TRBV11-2
D: NA
size: NA
CDR3: CASSLRRENTEAFF
DNA: TGTGCCAGCAGCTTAAGACGGGAGAACACTGAAGCTTTCTTT

J: TRBJ2-1
V: TRBV24-1
D: TRBD1
size: NA
CDR3: CATSDQTGGHSYNEQFF
DNA: TGTGCCACCAGTGATCAGACAGGGGGCCATTCCTACAATGAGCAGTTCTTC

J: TRBJ2-2
V: TRBV24-1
D: TRBD1
size: NA
CDR3: CATEKTGVTGELFF
DNA: TGTGCCACGGAGAAGACAGGGGTCACCGGGGAGCTGTTTTTT

J: TRBJ1-1
V: TRBV30
D: NA
size: NA
CDR3: CAWSVSVNTEAFF
DNA: TGTGCCTGGAGTGTTTCAGTGAACACTGAAGCTTTCTTT

J: TRBJ2-2
V: TRBV2
D: TRBD2
size: NA
CDR3: CASSGTSGGTGELFF
DNA: TGTGCCAGCAGTGGGACTAGCGGGGGTACCGGGGAGCTGTTTTTT

J: TRBJ1-2
V: TRBV16
D: NA
size: NA
CDR3: CASSPRPDTTYGYTF
DNA: TGTGCCAGCAGCCCGAGACCCGACACAACCTATGGCTACACCTTC

J: TRBJ2-7
V: TRBV25-1
D: TRBD1
size: few
CDR3: CASSVGQGSYEQYF
DNA: TGTGCCAGCAGTGTAGGACAGGGGTCCTACGAGCAGTACTTC

J: TRBJ1-1
V: TRBV5-1
D: NA
size: NA
CDR3: CASSGALNTEAFF
DNA: TGCGCCAGCAGCGGGGCGTTGAACACTGAAGCTTTCTTT

J: TRBJ1-6
V: TRBV20-1
D: TRBD1
size: NA
CDR3: CSASWEGQGNSPLHF
DNA: TGCAGTGCTAGTTGGGAGGGACAGGGGAATTCACCCCTCCACTTT

J: TRBJ1-6
V: TRBV23-1
D: TRBD1
size: few
CDR3: CASSLIPGQEDSPLHF
DNA: TGCGCCAGCAGTCTAATTCCGGGACAGGAAGATTCACCCCTCCACTTT

J: TRBJ2-1
V: TRBV5-6
D: NA
size: once
CDR3: CASSLGSSYNEQFF
DNA: TGTGCCAGCAGCTTGGGGAGCTCCTACAATGAGCAGTTCTTC

J: TRBJ1-6
V: TRBV5-1
D: TRBD1
size: NA
CDR3: CASSPQGAYNSPLHF
DNA: TGCGCCAGCAGCCCACAGGGGGCGTATAATTCACCCCTCCACTTT

J: TRBJ2-2
V: TRBV4-1
D: NA
size: NA
CDR3: CASSQWGVTGELFF
DNA: TGCGCCAGCAGCCAATGGGGGGTAACCGGGGAGCTGTTTTTT

J: TRBJ2-2
V: TRBV7-9
D: NA
size: few
CDR3: CASSSQITGLGELFF
DNA: TGTGCCAGCAGCTCCCAAATAACAGGGCTCGGGGAGCTGTTTTTT

J: TRBJ1-2
V: TRBV9
D: NA
size: few
CDR3: CASSPRVPNYGYTF
DNA: TGTGCCAGCAGCCCCAGGGTTCCTAACTATGGCTACACCTTC

J: TRBJ1-1
V: TRBV11-3
D: NA
size: once
CDR3: CASSPLVTNTEAFF
DNA: TGTGCCAGCAGCCCCCTAGTGACGAACACTGAAGCTTTCTTT

J: TRBJ1-1
V: TRBV6-5
D: TRBD1
size: NA
CDR3: CASSFGQVFGGTEAFF
DNA: TGTGCCAGCAGTTTCGGACAGGTGTTCGGCGGCACTGAAGCTTTCTTT

J: TRBJ2-1
V: TRBV5-1
D: TRBD2
size: once
CDR3: CASSLVGGGAYNEQFF
DNA: TGCGCCAGCAGCTTGGTGGGCGGGGGGGCCTACAATGAGCAGTTCTTC

J: TRBJ1-5
V: TRBV5-8
D: NA
size: NA
CDR3: CASSLGAYQPQHF
DNA: TGTGCCAGCAGCTTAGGGGCCTATCAGCCCCAGCATTTT

J: TRBJ2-1
V: TRBV9
D: TRBD1
size: NA
CDR3: CASRSRGTENNEQFF
DNA: TGTGCCAGCAGGTCGAGGGGGACAGAAAACAATGAGCAGTTCTTC

J: TRBJ1-1
V: TRBV2
D: NA
size: once
CDR3: CASNRVNTEAFF
DNA: TGTGCCAGCAACAGGGTGAACACTGAAGCTTTCTTT

J: TRBJ2-1
V: TRBV7-8
D: TRBD1
size: NA
CDR3: CASTPDRPYNEQFF
DNA: TGTGCCAGCACCCCGGACAGGCCCTACAATGAGCAGTTCTTC

J: TRBJ2-7
V: TRBV7-9
D: TRBD2
size: NA
CDR3: CASSLKASGYYEQYF
DNA: TGTGCCAGCAGCTTAAAGGCTAGCGGGTACTACGAGCAGTACTTC

J: TRBJ1-4
V: TRBV2
D: NA
size: once
CDR3: CASNRGSNEKLFF
DNA: TGTGCCAGCAATCGGGGTTCGAATGAAAAACTGTTTTTT

J: TRBJ2-5
V: TRBV5-8
D: TRBD1
size: NA
CDR3: CASSGGTGRETQYF
DNA: TGTGCCAGCAGCGGCGGGACAGGGAGAGAGACCCAGTACTTC

J: TRBJ2-1
V: TRBV12-3/TRBV12-4
D: NA
size: NA
CDR3: CASSQAHEQFF
DNA: TGTGCCAGCAGCCAAGCGCATGAGCAGTTCTTC

J: TRBJ2-3
V: TRBV2
D: NA
size: NA
CDR3: CASSEGGPRTDTQYF
DNA: TGTGCCAGCAGTGAGGGGGGACCCCGCACAGATACGCAGTATTTT

J: TRBJ2-1
V: TRBV19
D: TRBD1
size: NA
CDR3: CASSIGTGGGHEQFF
DNA: TGTGCCAGTAGTATAGGGACAGGGGGAGGTCATGAGCAGTTCTTC

J: TRBJ1-1
V: TRBV12-5
D: NA
size: once
CDR3: CASEPGTPNTEAFF
DNA: TGTGCTAGTGAACCCGGGACACCGAACACTGAAGCTTTCTTT

J: TRBJ2-1
V: TRBV2
D: TRBD2
size: NA
CDR3: CASGLAGDLRYNEQFF
DNA: TGTGCCAGCGGACTAGCGGGGGATCTCCGTTACAATGAGCAGTTCTTC

J: TRBJ2-3
V: TRBV4-1
D: NA
size: once
CDR3: CASSQDAGTDTQYF
DNA: TGCGCCAGCAGCCAAGATGCGGGCACAGATACGCAGTATTTT

J: TRBJ1-4
V: TRBV4-1
D: TRBD1
size: NA
CDR3: CASSQDGTAGEKLFF
DNA: TGCGCCAGCAGCCAAGACGGGACAGCGGGTGAAAAACTGTTTTTT

J: TRBJ1-5
V: TRBV10-2
D: TRBD1
size: NA
CDR3: CASSERGTVSNQPQHF
DNA: TGCGCCAGCAGTGAGCGCGGGACAGTTTCCAATCAGCCCCAGCATTTT

J: TRBJ1-5
V: TRBV24-1
D: TRBD1
size: NA
CDR3: CARDRGLNQPQHF
DNA: TGTGCCAGAGACAGGGGGTTAAATCAGCCCCAGCATTTT

J: TRBJ2-7
V: TRBV6-5
D: NA
size: NA
CDR3: CASSYSGHQYF
DNA: TGTGCCAGCAGTTACTCGGGACACCAGTACTTC

J: TRBJ1-5
V: TRBV5-8
D: NA
size: NA
CDR3: CASSFRGYSNQPQHF
DNA: TGTGCCAGCAGCTTCCGGGGTTATAGCAATCAGCCCCAGCATTTT

J: TRBJ1-3
V: TRBV29-1
D: NA
size: once
CDR3: CSVASSGNTIYF
DNA: TGCAGCGTTGCGAGCTCTGGAAACACCATATATTTT

J: TRBJ2-3
V: TRBV19
D: TRBD1
size: NA
CDR3: CASTDRGRRDTQYF
DNA: TGTGCCAGTACCGACAGGGGGCGAAGAGATACGCAGTATTTT

J: TRBJ1-6
V: TRBV2
D: TRBD1
size: NA
CDR3: CASREDRGNSPLHF
DNA: TGTGCCAGCAGGGAAGACAGGGGAAATTCACCCCTCCACTTT